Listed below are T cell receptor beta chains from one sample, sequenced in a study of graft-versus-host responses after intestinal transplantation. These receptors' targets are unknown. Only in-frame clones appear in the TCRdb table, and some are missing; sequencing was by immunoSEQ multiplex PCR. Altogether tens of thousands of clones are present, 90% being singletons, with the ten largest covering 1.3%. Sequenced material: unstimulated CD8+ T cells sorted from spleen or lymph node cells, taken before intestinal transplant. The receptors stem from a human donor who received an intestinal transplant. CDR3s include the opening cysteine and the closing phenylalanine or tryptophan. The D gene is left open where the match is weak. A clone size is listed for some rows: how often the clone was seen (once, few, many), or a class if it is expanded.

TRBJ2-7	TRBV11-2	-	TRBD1	CASSTGAGSYEQYF	TGTGCCAGCAGTACAGGGGCCGGGTCCTACGAGCAGTACTTC
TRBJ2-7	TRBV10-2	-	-	CASSPTGYEQYF	TGCGCCAGCAGCCCAACAGGGTACGAGCAGTACTTC
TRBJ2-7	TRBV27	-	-	CASSLSGSTYEQYF	TGTGCCAGCAGTTTATCGGGGAGCACCTACGAGCAGTACTTC
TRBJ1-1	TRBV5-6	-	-	CASSPPGLNTEAFF	TGTGCCAGCAGCCCACCAGGGTTGAACACTGAAGCTTTCTTT
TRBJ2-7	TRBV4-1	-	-	CASSQGPYLGQYF	TGCGCCAGCAGCCAAGGCCCTTACCTAGGGCAGTACTTC
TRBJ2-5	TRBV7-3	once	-	CASSLVGLGETQYF	TGTGCCAGCAGCTTAGTGGGACTTGGTGAGACCCAGTACTTC
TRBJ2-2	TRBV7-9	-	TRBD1	CTSSSPPGTGAANTGELFF	TGTACCAGCAGCTCCCCCCCGGGGACAGGGGCCGCGAACACCGGGGAGCTGTTTTTT
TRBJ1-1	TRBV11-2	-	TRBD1	CASKRQGTEAFF	TGTGCCAGCAAGCGACAGGGGACTGAAGCTTTCTTT
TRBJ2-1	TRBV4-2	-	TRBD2	CASSQAPLAGDGQFF	TGTGCCAGCAGCCAAGCCCCACTAGCGGGGGACGGGCAGTTCTTC
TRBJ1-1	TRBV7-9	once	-	CASTTGMGTEAFF	TGTGCCAGCACCACAGGGATGGGCACTGAAGCTTTCTTT
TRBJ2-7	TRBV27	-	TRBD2	CASSLGGISYEQYF	TGTGCCAGCAGTTTGGGAGGGATCTCCTACGAGCAGTACTTC
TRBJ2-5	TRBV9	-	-	CASSPGGTGGEQETQYF	TGTGCCAGCAGCCCAGGGGGTACCGGGGGGGAACAAGAGACCCAGTACTTC
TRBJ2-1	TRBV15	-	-	CATRGRDSAYNEQFF	TGTGCCACCAGGGGCCGGGACTCAGCCTACAATGAGCAGTTCTTC
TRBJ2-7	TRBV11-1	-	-	CASSFMGGIRYEQYF	TGTGCCAGCAGCTTTATGGGAGGCATTCGTTACGAGCAGTACTTC
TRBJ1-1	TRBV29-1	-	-	CSVWGGARAFF	TGCAGCGTGTGGGGGGGCGCGAGAGCTTTCTTT
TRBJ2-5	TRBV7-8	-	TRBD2	CASRAGLAGGRGETQYF	TGTGCCAGCAGGGCGGGACTAGCGGGGGGGCGTGGAGAGACCCAGTACTTC
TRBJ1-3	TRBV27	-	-	CASSLSGVPGYGNTIYF	TGTGCCAGCAGTTTATCGGGCGTCCCGGGGTATGGAAACACCATATATTTT
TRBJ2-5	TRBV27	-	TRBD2	CASSPLWVGGGGQETQYF	TGTGCCAGCAGTCCACTGTGGGTTGGCGGGGGGGGTCAAGAGACCCAGTACTTC
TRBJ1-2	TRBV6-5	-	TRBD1	CASRQGLDYGYTF	TGTGCCAGCCGACAGGGATTGGACTATGGCTACACCTTC
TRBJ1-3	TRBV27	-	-	CASSSGEGGNTIYF	TGTGCCAGCAGTTCCGGGGAGGGTGGAAACACCATATATTTT
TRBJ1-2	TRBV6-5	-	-	CASSYTQGTPVGYTF	TGTGCCAGCAGTTACACCCAAGGGACACCGGTCGGCTACACCTTC
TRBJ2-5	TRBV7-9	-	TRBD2	CASSPGTSGVEETQYF	TGTGCCAGCAGCCCGGGGACTAGCGGGGTAGAAGAGACCCAGTACTTC
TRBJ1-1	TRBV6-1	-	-	CASSLAGVGTEAFF	TGTGCCAGCAGTCTCGCGGGAGTCGGCACTGAAGCTTTCTTT
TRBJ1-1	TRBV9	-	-	CASSKTGPTEAFF	TGTGCCAGCAGCAAGACAGGTCCCACTGAAGCTTTCTTT
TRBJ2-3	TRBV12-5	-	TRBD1	CASGLVGQGGTSTDTQYF	TGTGCTAGTGGTTTGGTAGGACAGGGAGGTACTAGCACAGATACGCAGTATTTT
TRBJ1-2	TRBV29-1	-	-	CSASGEANYGYTF	TGCAGCGCCTCAGGTGAAGCTAACTATGGCTACACCTTC
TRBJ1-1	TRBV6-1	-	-	CASSPFRDTEAFF	TGTGCCAGCAGCCCCTTCCGGGACACTGAAGCTTTCTTT
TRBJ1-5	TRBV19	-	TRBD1	CASRPTGGGDQPQHF	TGTGCCAGTAGACCAACAGGGGGAGGAGATCAGCCCCAGCATTTT
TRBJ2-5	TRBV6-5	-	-	CASSYGGRGETQYF	TGTGCCAGCAGTTACGGGGGTAGGGGGGAGACCCAGTACTTC
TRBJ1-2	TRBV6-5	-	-	CASSPNTGDGYTF	TGTGCCAGCAGTCCTAATACAGGAGATGGCTACACCTTC
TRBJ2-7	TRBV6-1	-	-	CASRGVGEQYF	TGTGCCAGCAGAGGGGTAGGCGAGCAGTACTTC
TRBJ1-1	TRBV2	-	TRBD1	CARGGTGENTEAFF	TGTGCCAGGGGAGGGACAGGCGAAAACACTGAAGCTTTCTTT
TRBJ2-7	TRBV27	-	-	CASSLSAPNYEQYF	TGTGCCAGCAGTTTATCGGCCCCAAACTACGAGCAGTACTTC
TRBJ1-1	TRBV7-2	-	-	CASSTFLGDEAFF	TGTGCCAGCAGCACATTCCTAGGAGATGAAGCTTTCTTT
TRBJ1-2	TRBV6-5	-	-	CASSYSGAGGGYTF	TGTGCCAGCAGTTACTCCGGAGCGGGGGGTGGCTACACCTTC
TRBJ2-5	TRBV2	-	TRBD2	CARSHGTSGANQETQYF	TGTGCCAGAAGCCACGGGACTAGCGGGGCTAACCAAGAGACCCAGTACTTC
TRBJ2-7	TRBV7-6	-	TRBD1	CASSSRWFGQGPYEQYF	TGTGCCAGCAGCTCCCGGTGGTTTGGACAGGGGCCCTACGAGCAGTACTTC
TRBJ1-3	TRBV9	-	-	CASSHNSGNTIYF	TGTGCCAGCAGTCACAACTCTGGAAACACCATATATTTT
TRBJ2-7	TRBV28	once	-	CASSFVTGWGEQYF	TGTGCCAGCAGTTTCGTCACAGGTTGGGGCGAGCAGTACTTC
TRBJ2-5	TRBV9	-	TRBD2	CASSVGSGGQETQYF	TGTGCCAGCAGCGTTGGTAGCGGGGGCCAAGAGACCCAGTACTTC
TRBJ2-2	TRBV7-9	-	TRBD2	CASSSSRLAGALNTGELFF	TGTGCCAGCAGCTCGAGCCGACTAGCGGGGGCCTTAAACACCGGGGAGCTGTTTTTT
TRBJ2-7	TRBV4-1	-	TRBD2	CASSQDRTRYHEQYF	TGCGCCAGCAGCCAAGATCGGACTAGGTACCACGAGCAGTACTTC
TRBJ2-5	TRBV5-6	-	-	CASSLGQGLETQYF	TGTGCCAGCAGCTTGGGGCAGGGTTTAGAGACCCAGTACTTC
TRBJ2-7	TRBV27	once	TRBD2	CASSLDGDYSYEQYF	TGTGCCAGCAGTTTAGACGGGGACTACTCCTACGAGCAGTACTTC
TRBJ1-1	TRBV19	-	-	CASSPGGIGTEAFF	TGTGCCAGTAGTCCCGGGGGAATAGGGACTGAAGCTTTCTTT
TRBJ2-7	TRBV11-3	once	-	CASSPSDSYEQYF	TGTGCCAGCAGCCCCTCGGACAGCTACGAGCAGTACTTC
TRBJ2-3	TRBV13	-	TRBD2	CASSLTSGSTDTQYF	TGTGCCAGCAGCTTAACTAGCGGTAGCACAGATACGCAGTATTTT
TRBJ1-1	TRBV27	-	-	CASSSGQMNTEAFF	TGTGCCAGCAGTTCTGGACAGATGAACACTGAAGCTTTCTTT
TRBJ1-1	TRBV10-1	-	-	CASSETRVGVRTEAFF	TGCGCCAGCAGTGAGACCCGAGTAGGGGTAAGGACTGAAGCTTTCTTT
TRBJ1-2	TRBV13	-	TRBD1	CASSYTTGAHDYGYTF	TGTGCCAGCAGCTATACAACAGGGGCGCACGACTATGGCTACACCTTC
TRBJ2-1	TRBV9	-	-	CASSVTGAYNEQFF	TGTGCCAGCAGCGTAACGGGAGCCTACAATGAGCAGTTCTTC
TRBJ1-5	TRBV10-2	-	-	CASSDLTEDSNQPQHF	TGCGCCAGCAGTGACCTGACAGAAGATAGCAATCAGCCCCAGCATTTT
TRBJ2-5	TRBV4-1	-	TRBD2	CASRQAPGLEETQYF	TGCGCCAGCAGACAAGCCCCGGGACTAGAAGAGACCCAGTACTTC
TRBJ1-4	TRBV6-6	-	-	CASSYGGSANEKLFF	TGTGCCAGCAGTTATGGGGGGTCAGCTAATGAAAAACTGTTTTTT
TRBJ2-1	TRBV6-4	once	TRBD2	CASSDGGGPYNEQFF	TGTGCCAGCAGTGACGGCGGGGGGCCCTACAATGAGCAGTTCTTC
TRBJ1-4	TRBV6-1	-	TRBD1	CASSDQWGQGSDDEKLFF	TGTGCCAGCAGTGACCAATGGGGACAGGGAAGTGACGATGAAAAACTGTTTTTT
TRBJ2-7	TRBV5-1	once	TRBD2	CASSLGLAGTYEQYF	TGCGCCAGCAGCCTGGGACTAGCGGGCACCTACGAGCAGTACTTC
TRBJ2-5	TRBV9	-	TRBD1	CASSVRTGGYQETQYF	TGTGCCAGCAGCGTGAGAACAGGGGGGTACCAAGAGACCCAGTACTTC
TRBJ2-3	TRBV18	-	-	CASSPGYTDTQYF	TGTGCCAGCTCACCCGGGTATACAGATACGCAGTATTTT
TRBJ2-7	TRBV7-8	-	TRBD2	CASSLGGSGAYEQYF	TGTGCCAGCAGCTTAGGGGGTAGCGGGGCCTACGAGCAGTACTTC